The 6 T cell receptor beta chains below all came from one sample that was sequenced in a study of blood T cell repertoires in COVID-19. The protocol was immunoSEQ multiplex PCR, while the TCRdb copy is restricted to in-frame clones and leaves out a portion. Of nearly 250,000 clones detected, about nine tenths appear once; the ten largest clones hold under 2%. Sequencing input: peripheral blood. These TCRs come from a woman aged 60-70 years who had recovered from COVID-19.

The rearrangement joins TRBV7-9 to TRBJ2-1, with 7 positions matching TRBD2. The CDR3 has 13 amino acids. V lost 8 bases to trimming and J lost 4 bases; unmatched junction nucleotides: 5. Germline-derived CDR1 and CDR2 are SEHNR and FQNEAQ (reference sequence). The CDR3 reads CASRTGGYNEQFF. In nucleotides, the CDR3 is TGTGCCAGCCGGACGGGGGGATACAATGAGCAGTTCTTC. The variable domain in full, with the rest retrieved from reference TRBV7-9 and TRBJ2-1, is DTGVSQNPRHKITKRGQNVTFRCDPISEHNRLYWYRQTLGQGPEFLTYFQNEAQLEKSRLLSDRFSAERPKGSFSTLEIQRTEQGDSAMYLCASRTGGYNEQFFGPGTRLTVL.

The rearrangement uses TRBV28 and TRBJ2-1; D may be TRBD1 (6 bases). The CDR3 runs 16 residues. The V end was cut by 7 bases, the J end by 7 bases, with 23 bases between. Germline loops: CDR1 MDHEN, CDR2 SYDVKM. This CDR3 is CASIWGGGGMVNEQFF. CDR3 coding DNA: TGTGCCAGCATCTGGGGTGGGGGCGGAATGGTGAATGAGCAGTTCTTC.

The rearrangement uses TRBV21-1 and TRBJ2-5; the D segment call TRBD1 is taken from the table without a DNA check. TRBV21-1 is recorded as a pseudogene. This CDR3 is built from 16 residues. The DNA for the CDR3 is TGTGCCAGCAGCAAAGCACGACAGGTAAGGTCAGAGACCCAGTACTTC. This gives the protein CASSKARQVRSETQYF.

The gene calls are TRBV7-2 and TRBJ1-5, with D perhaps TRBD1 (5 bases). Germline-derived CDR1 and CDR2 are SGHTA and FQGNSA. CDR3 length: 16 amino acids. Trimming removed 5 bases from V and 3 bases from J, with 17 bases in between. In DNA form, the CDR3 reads TGTGCCAGCAGCAAGAATGGGGGGATTACCAATCAGCCCCAGCATTTT. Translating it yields CASSKNGGITNQPQHF.

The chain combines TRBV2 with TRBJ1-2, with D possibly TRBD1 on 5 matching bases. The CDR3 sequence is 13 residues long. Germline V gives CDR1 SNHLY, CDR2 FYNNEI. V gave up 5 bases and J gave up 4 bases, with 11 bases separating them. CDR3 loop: CASSSGGPYGYTF. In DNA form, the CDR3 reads TGTGCCAGCAGTTCCGGGGGTCCCTATGGCTACACCTTC.

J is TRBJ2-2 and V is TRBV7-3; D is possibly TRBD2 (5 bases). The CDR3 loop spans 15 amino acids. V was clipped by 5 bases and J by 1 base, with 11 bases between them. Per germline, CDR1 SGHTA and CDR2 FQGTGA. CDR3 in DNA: TGTGCCAGCAGCCGAGGACGGGGGAACACCGGGGAGCTGTTTTTT. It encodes CASSRGRGNTGELFF.